A selection of T cell receptor beta chains follows, all from one sample in a study of blood T cell repertoires in COVID-19. The repertoire was sequenced with immunoSEQ multiplex PCR; TCRdb's copy has only in-frame clones and lacks some. This table holds around 170,000 clones, 80% to 85% found once. The sample was PBMCs or T cells enriched from blood (not recorded which). The receptors originated from a woman in her fifties or sixties who had recovered from COVID-19. The CDR3 runs from the conserved cysteine through the conserved F or W. The D gene is left open where the match is weak. Clone size is stated in some rows and not others, as once, few, many or a class when expanded.

J: TRBJ2-7
size: NA
D: TRBD2
V: TRBV28
DNA: TGTGCCAGCAGTGGCCCGACTAGCGGGTTACGTCAGCAGTACTTC
CDR3: CASSGPTSGLRQQYF

J: TRBJ1-4
size: NA
D: NA
V: TRBV25-1
DNA: TGTGCCAGCAGGGGACAAGTGCGGGAAAAACTGTTTTTT
CDR3: CASRGQVREKLFF

J: TRBJ1-2
size: NA
D: NA
V: TRBV20-1
DNA: TGCAGTGCTGCCCGAGACTGGAACACCTTC
CDR3: CSAARDWNTF

J: TRBJ2-7
size: NA
D: NA
V: TRBV25-1
DNA: TGTGCCAGCAGTGATGTGAGGGGGGAGGGCAAGCAGTACTTC
CDR3: CASSDVRGEGKQYF

J: TRBJ1-1
size: NA
D: TRBD1
V: TRBV2
DNA: TGTGCCAGCGGAGCGAGACAGGGTACTGAAGCTTTCTTT
CDR3: CASGARQGTEAFF

J: TRBJ2-2
size: once
D: NA
V: TRBV7-9
DNA: TGTGCCAGCAGCCACGTAAGGGGAACCGGGGAGCTGTTTTTT
CDR3: CASSHVRGTGELFF

J: TRBJ2-7
size: NA
D: TRBD1
V: TRBV11-3
DNA: TGTGCCAGCAGCCAGACCGGGACAGCCTCCTACGAGCAGTACTTC
CDR3: CASSQTGTASYEQYF

J: TRBJ1-4
size: NA
D: NA
V: TRBV9
DNA: TGTGCCAGCAGCGTAGGGGAGAGCTCCGGGACTAATGAAAAACTGTTTTTT
CDR3: CASSVGESSGTNEKLFF

J: TRBJ1-1
size: NA
D: TRBD1
V: TRBV6-5
DNA: TGTGCCAGCAGACCCCAGGGGGGTAACCCTGAAGCTTTCTTT
CDR3: CASRPQGGNPEAFF

J: TRBJ2-1
size: NA
D: NA
V: TRBV12-5
DNA: TGTGCTAGTGGTTATATGATGACATCCGGGAAAAGGGTCTTC
CDR3: CASGYMMTSGKRVF

J: TRBJ2-2
size: NA
D: TRBD2
V: TRBV14
DNA: TGTGCCAGCAGCCTTAGAACTAGCGGGAACACCGGGGAGCTGTTTTTT
CDR3: CASSLRTSGNTGELFF

J: TRBJ2-7
size: NA
D: TRBD1
V: TRBV5-4
DNA: TGTGCCAGCAGCGCTCAGGGGGCGCGGAGATACGAGCAGTACTTC
CDR3: CASSAQGARRYEQYF

J: TRBJ1-2
size: NA
D: TRBD1
V: TRBV18
DNA: TGTGCCAGCTCATTCGACAGGGGCGATGGCTACACCTTC
CDR3: CASSFDRGDGYTF

J: TRBJ2-1
size: NA
D: NA
V: TRBV24-1
DNA: TGTGCCACCAACCGGGGGAATGAGCAGTTCTTC
CDR3: CATNRGNEQFF

J: TRBJ1-5
size: NA
D: NA
V: TRBV7-2
DNA: TGTGCCAGCAGCTTAGACCCAGGGCCTCAGCCCCAGCATTTT
CDR3: CASSLDPGPQPQHF

J: TRBJ2-1
size: NA
D: NA
V: TRBV11-3
DNA: TGTGCCAGCAGCTTAGATGGGGGGAGCTCCTACAATGAGCAGTTCTTC
CDR3: CASSLDGGSSYNEQFF

J: TRBJ1-2
size: NA
D: NA
V: TRBV6-2/TRBV6-3
DNA: TGTGCCAGCAGTTACACAGAAGGAGGCTACACCTTC
CDR3: CASSYTEGGYTF

J: TRBJ2-3
size: NA
D: TRBD2
V: TRBV7-9
DNA: TGTGCCAGCAGCTTAGAGGCTAGCGGTAGCACAGATACGCAGTATTTT
CDR3: CASSLEASGSTDTQYF

J: TRBJ1-2
size: NA
D: TRBD1
V: TRBV25-1
DNA: TGTGCCAGCAGTCGAGCCGGGACAGGTTATGGCTACACCTTC
CDR3: CASSRAGTGYGYTF

J: TRBJ1-5
size: NA
D: TRBD1
V: TRBV28
DNA: TGTGCCAGCCCCCCCCGGACAGGCAGCAATCAGCCCCAGCATTTT
CDR3: CASPPRTGSNQPQHF

J: TRBJ2-1
size: NA
D: TRBD1
V: TRBV6-5
DNA: TGTGCCAGATACCCCGACAGGGGCGATGAGCAGTTCTTC
CDR3: CARYPDRGDEQFF

J: TRBJ2-1
size: few
D: NA
V: TRBV6-6
DNA: TGTGCCAGCAGTTACTCATCAGTCTACAATGAGCAGTTCTTC
CDR3: CASSYSSVYNEQFF

J: TRBJ1-5
size: NA
D: TRBD1
V: TRBV6-6
DNA: TGTGCCAGCCGTCGGGACAGGGGGATGTATAGCAATCAGCCCCAGCATTTT
CDR3: CASRRDRGMYSNQPQHF

J: TRBJ2-7
size: NA
D: TRBD1
V: TRBV4-1
DNA: TGCGCCAGCAGCGCAAAGGGGACAGGGGGTTCCTACGAGCAGTACTTC
CDR3: CASSAKGTGGSYEQYF

J: TRBJ1-5
size: NA
D: NA
V: TRBV5-4
DNA: TGTGCCAGCAGCTCGGACAGAGATCAGCCCCAGCATTTT
CDR3: CASSSDRDQPQHF

J: TRBJ2-2
size: NA
D: NA
V: TRBV5-1
DNA: TGCGCCAGCAGAAGAGGAGGAGAGGCCACCGGGGAGCTGTTTTTT
CDR3: CASRRGGEATGELFF

J: TRBJ2-2
size: NA
D: NA
V: TRBV6-5
DNA: TGTGCCAGCAGTTGGGCAGGGGCAGCAACCGGGGAGCTGTTTTTT
CDR3: CASSWAGAATGELFF

J: TRBJ2-1
size: NA
D: NA
V: TRBV6-4
DNA: TGTGCCAGCAGTACTGAACTGGGCTATGAGCAGTTCTTC
CDR3: CASSTELGYEQFF

J: TRBJ2-1
size: NA
D: NA
V: TRBV9
DNA: TGTGCCAGCAGCGTACGAGGGGGGGCTGGCTCCTACAATGAGCAGTTCTTC
CDR3: CASSVRGGAGSYNEQFF

J: TRBJ1-4
size: NA
D: NA
V: TRBV7-2
DNA: TGTGCCAGCAGCTTAGGTTGGGGGCACGGGGATAATGAAAAACTGTTTTTT
CDR3: CASSLGWGHGDNEKLFF

J: TRBJ1-5
size: NA
D: TRBD1
V: TRBV3-1/TRBV3-2
DNA: TGTGCCAGCAGCCCGGACAGGAATCAGCCCCAGCATTTT
CDR3: CASSPDRNQPQHF

J: TRBJ2-4
size: NA
D: TRBD1
V: TRBV19
DNA: TGTGCCAGTATCGACAGGGCTGGCATTCAGTACTTC
CDR3: CASIDRAGIQYF

J: TRBJ2-1
size: NA
D: NA
V: TRBV29-1
DNA: TGCAGCGTTGATACTAGCTCCAATGAGCAGTTCTTC
CDR3: CSVDTSSNEQFF

J: TRBJ1-2
size: NA
D: NA
V: TRBV3-1/TRBV3-2
DNA: TGTGCCTGTAGACCGGGACACTTCGCGAGCTATGGCTACACCTTC
CDR3: CACRPGHFASYGYTF

J: TRBJ1-2
size: NA
D: TRBD1
V: TRBV3-1/TRBV3-2
DNA: TGTGCCAGCAGCCAAGCCGGGGACAGGTACTTC
CDR3: CASSQAGDRYF

J: TRBJ2-2
size: NA
D: TRBD2
V: TRBV19
DNA: TGTGCCAGTAGACCAGGTCTAGCGGGAGGTCGGACCGGGGAGCTGTTTTTT
CDR3: CASRPGLAGGRTGELFF

J: TRBJ2-5
size: NA
D: NA
V: TRBV5-1
DNA: TGCGCCAGCAGCTTGCAGCGGGCGATACAAGAGACCCAGTACTTC
CDR3: CASSLQRAIQETQYF

J: TRBJ2-7
size: NA
D: NA
V: TRBV12-2
DNA: TGTGCAAGTCGCTTGGAGTCGGGCAGGGGGCCACACGAGCAGTACTTC
CDR3: CASRLESGRGPHEQYF

J: TRBJ2-6
size: NA
D: TRBD1
V: TRBV7-9
DNA: TGTGCCAGCAGCGAACCGGGACAGAGAGGCTCTGGGGCCAACGTCCTGACTTTC
CDR3: CASSEPGQRGSGANVLTF

J: TRBJ1-2
size: NA
D: NA
V: TRBV4-2
DNA: TGTGCCAGCAGCCAAGATATAACAGGGAGTAATGGCTACACCTTC
CDR3: CASSQDITGSNGYTF

J: TRBJ1-2
size: once
D: NA
V: TRBV6-5
DNA: TGTGCCAGCAGGGACAGTTTTTATGGCTACACCTTC
CDR3: CASRDSFYGYTF

J: TRBJ2-4
size: NA
D: NA
V: TRBV28
DNA: TGTGCCAGCACCGGTGCGTACATTCAGTACTTC
CDR3: CASTGAYIQYF

J: TRBJ1-4
size: NA
D: NA
V: TRBV6-2/TRBV6-3
DNA: TGTGCCAGCACCCCCCGGACTAATGAAAAACTGTTTTTT
CDR3: CASTPRTNEKLFF

J: TRBJ1-2
size: NA
D: NA
V: TRBV4-3
DNA: TGCGCCAGCAGCCAAGAAGACAGGAGCTATGGCTACACCTTC
CDR3: CASSQEDRSYGYTF

J: TRBJ2-3
size: NA
D: NA
V: TRBV3-1/TRBV3-2
DNA: TGTGCCAGCAGCCTCGTAGAAGTAGATACGCAGTATTTT
CDR3: CASSLVEVDTQYF

J: TRBJ2-7
size: NA
D: NA
V: TRBV20-1
DNA: TGCAGTGCTAGAGATTGGACAGAGCAGTACTTC
CDR3: CSARDWTEQYF

J: TRBJ1-3
size: NA
D: NA
V: TRBV29-1
DNA: TGCAGCGTTGTAGGTCAGAGCGGAGGAAACACCATATATTTT
CDR3: CSVVGQSGGNTIYF

J: TRBJ2-2
size: NA
D: NA
V: TRBV7-2
DNA: TGTGCCAGCAGCTTCCGGAGGAGCACCGGGGAGCTGTTTTTT
CDR3: CASSFRRSTGELFF

J: TRBJ2-1
size: once
D: TRBD1
V: TRBV29-1
DNA: TGCAGCGTTGAGGACAGGGCAGTGGGGGATGAGCAGTTCTTC
CDR3: CSVEDRAVGDEQFF

J: TRBJ1-2
size: NA
D: TRBD1
V: TRBV5-1
DNA: TGCGCCAGCAGCTCGGGACAGGGGGCGCGGGCATATGGCTACACCTTC
CDR3: CASSSGQGARAYGYTF

J: TRBJ1-5
size: NA
D: NA
V: TRBV7-9
DNA: TGTGCCAGCAGCTTATGGGTCAGGGGAGGCAATCAGCCCCAGCATTTT
CDR3: CASSLWVRGGNQPQHF

J: TRBJ2-1
size: NA
D: TRBD1
V: TRBV18
DNA: TGTGCCAGCTCGCCAGGCCGGGACAGGGGGCTAAATGAGCAGTTCTTC
CDR3: CASSPGRDRGLNEQFF

J: TRBJ2-1
size: NA
D: NA
V: TRBV19
DNA: TGTACCAGTAGTTTGGCAAGCGCTTTCAATGAGCAGTTCTTC
CDR3: CTSSLASAFNEQFF

J: TRBJ1-2
size: once
D: NA
V: TRBV21-1
DNA: TGTGCCAGCAGAACAGGGGCGGCCTACACCTTC
CDR3: CASRTGAAYTF

J: TRBJ2-1
size: NA
D: NA
V: TRBV29-1
DNA: TGCAGCGTTGGGAGACCGAGCTTCTACAATGAGCAGTTCTTC
CDR3: CSVGRPSFYNEQFF